This T cell receptor (beta chain) was identified in a study of T cells in Graves' hyperthyroidism and ophthalmopathy. Many counts were recorded for this clonotype. RNA transcripts served as the template for amplifying TCR beta CDR3 regions. Primed by the HTBI set, a first-round RT-PCR was run on the TCR CDR3. MiXCR was run by TCRdb on the multiplex PCR reads, yielding one entry per CDR3 protein. The data contain about 840,000 distinct CDR3 sequences, approximately 40% of them singletons. Losses at the gene ends were 5 bases for V and 9 bases for J; bases not matched to a gene: 4. Germline V gene data show CDR1 as SGDLS and CDR2 as YYNGEE. This CDR3 is built from 14 residues.

Sequenced input: blood. The chain employs TRBV9 and TRBJ1-6; 11 bases match TRBD1. The TCR originated in a man in his late teens or twenties with Graves' hyperthyroidism. For the CDR3, the DNA is TGTGCCAGCAGTGGGGACAGGGGGAGTTCACCCCTCCACTTT. Amino acids: CASSGDRGSSPLHF.